The 30 T cell receptor beta chains below come from one sample, sequenced in a study of blood T cell repertoires in COVID-19. Repertoires were generated with immunoSEQ multiplex PCR, while TCRdb's copy carries only in-frame clones and drops some. The sample contains 150,000 to 200,000 clones, 85% to 95% of which appear only once. Source material: peripheral blood. All receptors come from a woman aged 55-69 years with COVID-19, enrolled during active disease.

This chain uses TRBV6-1 with TRBJ1-6; D gene ambiguous. Trimming stripped 2 bases from V and 9 bases from J, with 14 bases between. Germline V gene sequence: CDR1 MNHNS, CDR2 SASEGT. The CDR3 is 15 residues long. CDR3 coding DNA: TGTGCCAGCAGTGAAAGTGGCAGGACTAGTTCACCCCTCCACTTT. Amino acid sequence: CASSESGRTSSPLHF.

The chain carries TRBV4-3 and TRBJ2-3; the D gene is possibly TRBD1 (5 bases). Per the germline V gene, CDR1 is LGHNA and CDR2 is YSLEER. This CDR3 region has 17 residues. Trimming pared 0 bases from V and 6 bases from J, leaving 19 bases between. CDR3 nucleotides: TGCGCCAGCAGCCAAGAAATACAGGCCCTCCCCGGCGATACGCAGTATTTT. This encodes CASSQEIQALPGDTQYF.

The chain carries TRBV19 and TRBJ2-7; 8 bases line up with TRBD1. After removal of 6 bases from V and 4 bases from J, the junction contained 5 bases not matched to a gene. In germline, CDR1 is LNHDA, CDR2 SQIVND (reference sequence). The CDR3 runs 13 residues. The CDR3 nucleotides read TGTGCCAGTAGCAGGGACAGGTTATACGAGCAGTACTTC. It translates to CASSRDRLYEQYF.

The chain links TRBV5-4 to TRBJ1-1; 10 positions agree with TRBD1. Germline values: CDR1 SGHNT, CDR2 YYREEE (reference sequence). J gave up 1 base and V 3 bases, and 12 bases lay outside the gene matches. The CDR3 has 18 amino acids. The DNA of the CDR3 is TGTGCCAGCAGCTGGGGACGGGACAGGGGAAGTTGGAACACTGAAGCTTTCTTT. Translation: CASSWGRDRGSWNTEAFF.

This rearrangement joins TRBV4-1 to TRBJ1-5; D uncertain. This CDR3 has 13 amino acids. In germline, CDR1 is MGHRA, CDR2 YSYEKL. Trimming took 1 base from V and 6 from J, leaving 7 bases between them. CDR3 residues: CASSQAGIQPQHF. For the CDR3, the DNA is TGCGCCAGCAGCCAAGCAGGTATTCAGCCCCAGCATTTT.

The CDR3 loop is CASSLTREGSTEAFF. Here the CDR3 DNA reads TGTGCCAGCAGCTTAACCCGGGAGGGCTCCACTGAAGCTTTCTTT. The V and J genes are TRBV7-3 and TRBJ1-1; D is undetermined. The germline CDR1 and CDR2 sequences are SGHTA and FQGTGA. The CDR3 has 15 residues. The V gene lost 0 bases and the J gene lost 4 bases, with 12 bases spanning the gap.

The V call is TRBV12-3 or TRBV12-4, the J call TRBJ1-2, with D maybe TRBD1 (6 bases). CDR3 length equals 13 residues. The V end was cut by 3 bases, the J end by 4 bases, with 9 bases between. The CDR3 coding sequence is TGTGCCAGCAGTTTGGACAGATCCTATGGCTACACCTTC. The encoded protein is CASSLDRSYGYTF.

The chain carries TRBV5-1 and TRBJ2-7, with TRBD2 matching 8 bases. The CDR3 contains 14 residues. J was trimmed by 1 base and V by 2 bases; bases with no gene match: 2. CDR1 is SGHRS, CDR2 YFSETQ, per germline. CDR3 coding DNA: TGCGCCAGCAGCTTTGCGGGAGGTTCCTACGAGCAGTACTTC. It encodes CASSFAGGSYEQYF.

The chain couples TRBV12-3 or TRBV12-4 to TRBJ2-7; possible D gene TRBD1, 6 bases. The CDR3 sequence is 13 residues long. Trimming cost V 5 bases and J 0 bases, with 8 bases left between them. As DNA, the CDR3 is TGTGCCAGCAGTCGACAGGTCTCCTACGAGCAGTACTTC. Protein: CASSRQVSYEQYF.

This rearrangement joins TRBV5-4 to TRBJ1-4; TRBD1 matches at 8 bases. This CDR3 has 15 residues. In germline, CDR1 is SGHNT, CDR2 YYREEE (reference sequence). V trimming: 5 bases; J trimming: 3 bases; junction bases outside the gene matches: 6. The CDR3 sequence: CASSRTGGSNEKLFF. CDR3 coding DNA: TGTGCCAGCAGTCGAACAGGGGGGTCTAATGAAAAACTGTTTTTT. Full variable domain (rest looked up from reference TRBV5-4 and TRBJ1-4): ETGVTQSPTHLIKTRGQQVTLRCSSQSGHNTVSWYQQALGQGPQFIFQYYREEENGRGNFPPRFSGLQFPNYSSELNVNALELDDSALYLCASSRTGGSNEKLFFGSGTQLSVL.

The rearrangement uses TRBV6-5 and TRBJ2-3; perhaps TRBD1 as D (5 bases). V shed 5 bases and J shed 4 bases, with 10 bases lying between them. The V gene's germline CDR1 is MNHEY and CDR2 SVGAGI. CDR3 size: 13 residues. CDR3 sequence: CASSRGSADTQYF. Written as DNA, the CDR3 is TGTGCCAGCAGTAGGGGTTCCGCAGATACGCAGTATTTT.

J is TRBJ2-3 and V is TRBV5-1; D gene ambiguous. CDR1 and CDR2 (germline): SGHRS, YFSETQ. CDR3 length: 14 residues. Trimming pared 7 bases from V and 1 base from J, leaving 13 bases between. DNA of the CDR3: TGCGCCAGCCGAACCGATGAGGGCACAGATACGCAGTATTTT. It translates to CASRTDEGTDTQYF.

This chain connects TRBV6-5 to TRBJ1-5, with D perhaps TRBD1 (5 bases). The V and J ends lost 8 bases and 2 bases respectively, with 16 bases between them. Germline V lookup: CDR1 MNHEY, CDR2 SVGAGI. CDR3 length equals 15 residues. The CDR3 DNA reads as TGTGCCAGCTGGGGGAGGGTTGTTGGCAATCAGCCCCAGCATTTT. Its protein is CASWGRVVGNQPQHF.

V is TRBV19 and J is TRBJ1-1, with a tentative D call TRBD1 (6 bases). Germline CDR1 is LNHDA and CDR2 is SQIVND (reference sequence). Between the trimmed V and J ends, which lost 10 bases and 1 base, there was a span of 16 bases. CDR3 size: 14 residues. Written as DNA, the CDR3 is TGTGCCACCCAACACGGACAGACGAACACTGAAGCTTTCTTT. Translated, it gives CATQHGQTNTEAFF.

V is TRBV5-1 and J is TRBJ1-1, with a weak D call TRBD1 (5 bases). The CDR3 is 18 amino acids. V dropped 0 bases and J dropped 1 base, with 19 bases sitting between them. The germline gives CDR1 SGHRS, CDR2 YFSETQ. The chain's CDR3 is CASSLDGLRGRTNTEAFF. DNA of the CDR3: TGCGCCAGCAGCTTGGACGGCCTGCGGGGCAGAACGAACACTGAAGCTTTCTTT.

The chain links TRBV7-2 to TRBJ2-5; 10 bases are shared with TRBD2. The CDR3 sequence is 15 residues long. J was trimmed by 5 bases and V by 4 bases; bases with no gene match: 7. Per germline, CDR1 SGHTA and CDR2 FQGNSA. The CDR3 sequence: CASSSRLAGSETQYF. The DNA of the CDR3 is TGTGCCAGCAGCTCAAGACTAGCGGGTTCGGAGACCCAGTACTTC.

The V gene is TRBV4-3, the J gene TRBJ1-1, with D perhaps matching TRBD1 (5 bases). The CDR3 length is 14 residues. Germline CDR1 is LGHNA and CDR2 is YSLEER. Deletions cut 4 bases from V and 3 bases from J, with 12 bases between. The CDR3 DNA sequence: TGCGCCAGCAGCCTCGGCGGAGGGGACACTGAAGCTTTCTTT. Its translation: CASSLGGGDTEAFF.

The genes are TRBV11-2 and TRBJ2-3; 8 bases match TRBD1. J gave up 4 bases and V 1 base, and 7 bases lay outside the gene matches. The CDR3 is 16 amino acids. Germline V gene sequence: CDR1 SGHAT, CDR2 FQNNGV. CDR3 coding DNA: TGTGCCAGCAGCTTAGGGGCAGGGGGCGTTCCAGATACGCAGTATTTT. Translated: CASSLGAGGVPDTQYF. The complete variable domain, with remaining parts taken from reference TRBV11-2 and TRBJ2-3, reads EAGVAQSPRYKIIEKRQSVAFWCNPISGHATLYWYQQILGQGPKLLIQFQNNGVVDDSQLPKDRFSAERLKGVDSTLKIQPAKLEDSAVYLCASSLGAGGVPDTQYFGPGTRLTVL.

V usage is TRBV28 and J usage is TRBJ2-7; 8 nucleotides match TRBD1. V was clipped by 7 bases and J by 12 bases; unmatched bases: 11. Looked up from germline, CDR1 is MDHEN and CDR2 is SYDVKM. The CDR3 sequence is 12 residues long. This CDR3 reads CASKPDREVPYF. CDR3 DNA: TGTGCCAGCAAGCCGGACAGGGAGGTTCCGTACTTC.

V and J are TRBV6-2 or TRBV6-3 and TRBJ2-2, with 7 nucleotides matching TRBD1. There are 15 residues in the CDR3. V shed 6 bases and J 4 bases; nucleotides not matched to a gene: 8. Germline V gives CDR1 MNHEY, CDR2 SVGEGT. In DNA, the CDR3 is TGTGCCAGCAGCGATACAGGGGTTGGCACCGGGGAGCTGTTTTTT. Protein sequence: CASSDTGVGTGELFF.

The chain is built from TRBV19 and TRBJ1-1; D not certain. Looked up from germline, CDR1 is LNHDA and CDR2 is SQIVND (reference sequence). Trimming pared 3 bases from V and 1 base from J, leaving 12 bases between. The CDR3 contains 15 residues. The CDR3, as DNA: TGTGCCAGTAGTATCGGGTTAGCTCAGAACACTGAAGCTTTCTTT. Translated: CASSIGLAQNTEAFF.

This chain connects TRBV19 to TRBJ2-2; no definite D call. The V and J ends lost 3 bases and 4 bases respectively, with 9 bases between them. Germline-derived CDR1 and CDR2 are LNHDA and SQIVND (reference sequence). The CDR3 totals 14 residues. The CDR3 coding sequence is TGTGCCAGTAGTATTTATTCTCTCACCGGGGAGCTGTTTTTT. It specifies CASSIYSLTGELFF.

The CDR3 loop reads CASTRQDNEQFF. In DNA form, the CDR3 reads TGTGCCAGCACCCGGCAGGACAATGAGCAGTTCTTC. This chain joins TRBV5-4 and TRBJ2-1; the D is unclear. CDR3 length: 12 residues. Germline V gene sequence: CDR1 SGHNT, CDR2 YYREEE (reference sequence). Trimming stripped 6 bases from V and 5 bases from J, with 9 bases between.

Note on this clone: In the same sample, other DNA sequences code for this CDR3. The chain recombines TRBV7-9 with TRBJ1-1; 7 nucleotides align to TRBD1. CDR1 and CDR2 from the germline V gene are SEHNR and FQNEAQ (reference sequence). V was pared by 3 bases and J by 3 bases, with 1 base of the junction left unmatched. This CDR3 region has 13 residues. CDR3 residues: CASSLDRHTEAFF. The CDR3 coding sequence is TGTGCCAGCAGCTTGGACAGGCACACTGAAGCTTTCTTT.

The V gene is TRBV5-1, the J gene TRBJ2-1; D remains unclear. Trimming shortened V by 0 bases and J by 2 bases, and 9 bases separated the two germline ends. The CDR3 spans 15 residues. Per the germline V gene, CDR1 is SGHRS and CDR2 is YFSETQ. The CDR3 loop is CASSLVPVPYNEQFF. The CDR3 DNA is TGCGCCAGCAGCTTGGTTCCGGTACCCTACAATGAGCAGTTCTTC.

The chain combines TRBV7-3 with TRBJ2-2; 10 bases are a match to TRBD2. This CDR3 has 20 amino acids. Germline V CDR1 and CDR2: SGHTA, FQGTGA. The junction had 15 bases not matched to a gene; V was cut back by 5 bases and J by 0 bases. In DNA, the CDR3 is TGTGCCAGCAGCCTTCAAGCGGGGGGGAGAGCCTACGCGAACACCGGGGAGCTGTTTTTT. Protein product: CASSLQAGGRAYANTGELFF.

The rearrangement uses TRBV2 and TRBJ1-2; TRBD1 aligns across 8 bases. The CDR3 sequence is 17 residues long. Germline CDR1 is SNHLY and CDR2 is FYNNEI. Unmatched junction bases numbered 17, after V lost 6 bases and J lost 5 bases. The CDR3 region is CASSQPGQGGVAYGYTF. In DNA form, the CDR3 reads TGTGCCAGCAGCCAACCAGGACAGGGTGGAGTCGCTTATGGCTACACCTTC. Full variable domain (remainder filled in from reference TRBV2 and TRBJ1-2): EPEVTQTPSHQVTQMGQEVILRCVPISNHLYFYWYRQILGQKVEFLVSFYNNEISEKSEIFDDQFSVERPDGSNFTLKIRSTKLEDSAMYFCASSQPGQGGVAYGYTFGSGTRLTVV.

The V gene is TRBV27, the J gene TRBJ2-7; D possibly corresponds to TRBD1 (5 bases). V was pared by 4 bases and J by 2 bases, with 15 bases between. Germline V CDR1 and CDR2: MNHEY, SMNVEV (reference sequence). The CDR3 extends over 15 amino acids. CDR3 in DNA: TGTGCCAGCAGTTATCTAGGGGCGCCTCCCTACGAGCAGTACTTC. It codes for CASSYLGAPPYEQYF.

V is TRBV7-2 and J is TRBJ2-2, with 8 bases identical to TRBD2. V lost 5 bases, J lost 5 bases, and 10 bases stayed unmatched. Per germline, CDR1 SGHTA and CDR2 FQGNSA. The CDR3 sequence is 16 residues long. CDR3 region: CASSRTRGADTGELFF. The CDR3 region has the DNA TGTGCCAGCAGCCGCACGCGGGGGGCGGATACCGGGGAGCTGTTTTTT.

The gene calls are TRBV19 and TRBJ1-3; TRBD1 matches at 8 bases. In germline, CDR1 is LNHDA, CDR2 SQIVND (reference sequence). This CDR3 spans 15 amino acids. Trimming cost V 2 bases and J 3 bases; bases outside gene matches: 3. The CDR3 coding sequence is TGTGCCAGTAGTATACCCGGGACAGGTGGAAACACCATATATTTT. Its protein is CASSIPGTGGNTIYF.